This T cell receptor beta chain came from a study of CD8+ T cells in alopecia areata. RNA was isolated and reverse transcribed to cDNA, the sequencing template. Assay used: immunoSEQ multiplex PCR; TCRdb lists only in-frame clones, some missing. The top ten clones hold less than 8% of a sample with about 150,000 clones, around 47% of them seen once. The specimen sequenced was CD4+ T cells sorted from blood. The sequence was obtained from a human donor with alopecia areata.

The CDR3 protein is CSAGYSYEQYF. The CDR3 region has the DNA TGCAGTGCGGGATACTCCTACGAGCAGTACTTC. The chain employs TRBV20-1 and TRBJ2-7; D gene uncertain. The V and J ends lost 6 bases and 0 bases respectively, with 6 bases between them. This CDR3 contains 11 residues. CDR1 is DFQATT, CDR2 SNEGSKA, per germline (reference sequence).